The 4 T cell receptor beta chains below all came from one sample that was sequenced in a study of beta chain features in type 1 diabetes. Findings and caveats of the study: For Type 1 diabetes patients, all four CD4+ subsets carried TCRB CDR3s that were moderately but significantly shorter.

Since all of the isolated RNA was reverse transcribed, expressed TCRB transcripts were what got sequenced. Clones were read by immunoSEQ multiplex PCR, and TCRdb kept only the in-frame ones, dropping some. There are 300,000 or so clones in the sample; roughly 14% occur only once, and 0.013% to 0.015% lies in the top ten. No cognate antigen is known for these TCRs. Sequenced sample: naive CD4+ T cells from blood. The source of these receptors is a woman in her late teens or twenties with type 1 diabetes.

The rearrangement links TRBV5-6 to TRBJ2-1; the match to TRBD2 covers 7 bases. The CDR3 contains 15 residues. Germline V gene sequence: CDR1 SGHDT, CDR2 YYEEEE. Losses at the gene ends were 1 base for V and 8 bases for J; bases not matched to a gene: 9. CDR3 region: CASSLRREWGYEQFF. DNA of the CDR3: TGTGCCAGCAGCTTGAGGCGGGAGTGGGGATATGAGCAGTTCTTC.

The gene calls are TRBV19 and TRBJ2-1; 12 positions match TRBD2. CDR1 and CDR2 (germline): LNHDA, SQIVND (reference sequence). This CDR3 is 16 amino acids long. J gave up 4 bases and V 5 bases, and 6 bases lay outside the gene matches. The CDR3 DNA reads TGTGCCAGTAGTGCGACTAGCGGGAGACAGTACAATGAGCAGTTCTTC. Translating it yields CASSATSGRQYNEQFF.

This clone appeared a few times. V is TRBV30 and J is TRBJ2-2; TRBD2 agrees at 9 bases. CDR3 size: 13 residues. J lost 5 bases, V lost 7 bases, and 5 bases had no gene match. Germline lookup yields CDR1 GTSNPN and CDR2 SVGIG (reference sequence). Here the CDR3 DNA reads TGTGCCTCATTAGCGGGAGTGACCGGGGAGCTGTTTTTT. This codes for CASLAGVTGELFF.

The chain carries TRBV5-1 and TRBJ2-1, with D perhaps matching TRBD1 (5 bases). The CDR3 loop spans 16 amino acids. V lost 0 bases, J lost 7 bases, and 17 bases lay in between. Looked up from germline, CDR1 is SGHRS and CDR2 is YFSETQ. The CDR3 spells CASSLEGAVKRNEQFF. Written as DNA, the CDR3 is TGCGCCAGCAGCTTGGAAGGGGCCGTCAAGAGGAATGAGCAGTTCTTC.